This T cell receptor beta chain appears in the sequencing data of a study of lymphopenia after photon versus proton radiotherapy. The study's findings and limits: Relative stability marked proton patients; photon patients lost diversity and naive cells. Survival link was tested only in deceased patients; proton benefit remains a possibility. Post-nadir diversity loss with photons came from oligoclonal expansion, particularly CD8+ Temra cells. Post-nadir TCR diversity decline inversely tracked overall survival among those who died.

As concerns this clone: Antigen specificity is unknown.

From germline, CDR1 is WSHSY and CDR2 SAAADI. The CDR3 loop spans 14 amino acids. With 7 bases clipped from V and 7 bases from J, the junction kept 10 bases outside the gene matches. Sequencing was performed with immunoSEQ multiplex PCR; in TCRdb, only in-frame clones are kept and a portion is missing. The sample yields tens of thousands of clones, around 82% seen once. The rearrangement links TRBV10-2 to TRBJ1-5, with 7 nucleotides matching TRBD1. The sequencing here drew on peripheral blood, taken from a patient treated with photon-based radiotherapy. This clonotype was obtained from a man aged 50-60 years with gastric cancer. CDR3 residues: CASTRQGGGQPQHF. CDR3 nucleotides: TGCGCCAGCACCCGACAGGGAGGCGGGCAGCCCCAGCATTTT.